This T cell receptor beta chain emerged from a study of OX40 agonist ivuxolimab in advanced cancers. From germline, CDR1 is MDHEN and CDR2 SYDVKM. This CDR3 is 14 amino acids long. The V end was cut by 1 base, the J end by 2 bases, with 9 bases between. Here immunoSEQ multiplex PCR was the method, and the copy in TCRdb shows in-frame clones only, minus some. The profile shows about 55,000 clones, 70% to 90% of them singletons. This chain connects TRBV28 to TRBJ2-7; D call uncertain. Sequencing used CD4+ or CD8+ T cells sorted from blood, obtained in a trial of the OX40 agonist ivuxolimab. The receptor's source is an adult with an advanced solid tumor such as melanoma, head and neck, liver or kidney cancer. CDR3 loop: CASSLSRVPYEQYF. In DNA form, the CDR3 reads TGTGCCAGCAGTTTATCAAGAGTACCCTACGAGCAGTACTTC. Full variable domain (outside the CDR3, taken from reference TRBV28 and TRBJ2-7): DVKVTQSSRYLVKRTGEKVFLECVQDMDHENMFWYRQDPGLGLRLIYFSYDVKMKEKGDIPEGYSVSREKKERFSLILESASTNQTSMYLCASSLSRVPYEQYFGPGTRLTVT.